This TCR beta chain was captured in a study of T and B cells in COVID-19 patients. On the study more broadly: Peripheral blood came from COVID-19 patients with active infection or after recovery. Most recovered patients had mild to moderate COVID-19 treated as outpatients. Median age was about 30 years in the recovered cohort and approximately 68 years in the active-infection cohort.

Regarding the study as a whole: Clonality of TRB repertoires was high in active COVID-19; recovery brought above-healthy diversity and richness.

From blood, about 250-500 ng of genomic DNA served as TRB template. As concerns this clonotype: What it binds is unknown.

Multiplex PCR with BIOMED2 TRB-A/B primer pools amplified TRB rearrangements. TCRdb used MiXCR to reprocess the multiplex PCR reads, holding one entry per CDR3 protein. Of approximately 26,000 distinct CDR3 sequences listed, 32% are singletons. Germline CDR1 reads SGHDT; CDR2 reads YYEEEE. This CDR3 is 14 amino acids long. Trimming removed 3 bases from V and 8 bases from J, with 14 bases in between. The sample comprised blood. This receptor was identified in a human donor who had recovered from COVID-19. The rearrangement links TRBV5-6 to TRBJ1-4; weak D call: TRBD1 (6 bases). The CDR3 nucleotides read TGTGCCAGCAGCTCGACAGGTCGAAACGAAAAACTGTTTTTT. Encoded protein: CASSSTGRNEKLFF. Complete variable domain (other parts from reference TRBV5-6 and TRBJ1-4): DAGVTQSPTHLIKTRGQQVTLRCSPKSGHDTVSWYQQALGQGPQFIFQYYEEEERQRGNFPDRFSGHQFPNYSSELNVNALLLGDSALYLCASSSTGRNEKLFFGSGTQLSVL.